These T cell receptor beta chains were read from a single sample in a study of cytomegalovirus exposure and HLA in healthy donors. Produced via immunoSEQ multiplex PCR; TCRdb's table is partial and in-frame only. The table has about 220,000 clones, just over 85% seen once; the top ten hold roughly 3%. The sample taken for sequencing was PBMCs. These TCRs come from a woman aged 18 to 35 in good health and CMV-seronegative. Each CDR3 is given with its conserved first and last residue. The D gene is left open where the match is weak. Rows give clone size only sometimes, using once, few, many, or a class for an expanded clone.

j_call	v_call	clone_size	d_call	cdr3_nt	cdr3_aa
TRBJ1-1	TRBV6-1	-	-	TGTGCCAGCAGTGAGGGGCAGGAGAACACTGAAGCTTTCTTT	CASSEGQENTEAFF
TRBJ1-2	TRBV28	few	-	TGTGCCAGCAGTTTAGGTAGTAATGGCTACACCTTC	CASSLGSNGYTF
TRBJ2-7	TRBV11-3	-	TRBD2	TGTGCCAGCAGCCCCACCCGTAGCGGGAGGAGTTCCTACGAGCAGTACTTC	CASSPTRSGRSSYEQYF
TRBJ1-2	TRBV4-3	-	-	TGCGCCAGCAGCCAAGATTCGGACAGAGAGGGCTACACCTTC	CASSQDSDREGYTF
TRBJ1-3	TRBV19	-	TRBD1	TGTGCCAGTAGCGAAAAGGGACAGGGGGCTGGAAACACCATATATTTT	CASSEKGQGAGNTIYF
TRBJ2-1	TRBV9	-	-	TGTGCCAGCAGCGTAGATGACGGGAGTGGGGAGCAGTTCTTC	CASSVDDGSGEQFF
TRBJ1-4	TRBV5-6	-	-	TGTGCCAGCAGCTTGGCCGGGGGGACAACTAATGAAAAACTGTTTTTT	CASSLAGGTTNEKLFF
TRBJ2-5	TRBV7-9	-	TRBD1	TGTGCCAGCAGCTCAGAGGACAGGGGGTACCAAGAGACCCAGTACTTC	CASSSEDRGYQETQYF
TRBJ1-3	TRBV30	-	-	TGTGCCTGGAAGAGGCCTGGAAACACCATATATTTT	CAWKRPGNTIYF
TRBJ2-7	TRBV19	-	TRBD2	TGTGCCACCTCGCGCGGGAGGAACTACGAGCAGTACTTC	CATSRGRNYEQYF
TRBJ2-2	TRBV11-2	-	TRBD1	TGTGCCAGCAGCCCGGGACAGGGGGGCGGGGAGCTGTTTTTT	CASSPGQGGGELFF
TRBJ2-3	TRBV19	-	TRBD1	TGTGCCAGTAGTTTCATCGGGACAGGGGGGACAGATACGCAGTATTTT	CASSFIGTGGTDTQYF
TRBJ2-3	TRBV5-4	-	TRBD2	TGTGCCAGCAGCTTGGTGCTAGCGGGAGGACCCACAGATACGCAGTATTTT	CASSLVLAGGPTDTQYF
TRBJ2-1	TRBV2	-	-	TGTGCCAGCAGTGAGAGGGCCAGCTCCTACAATGAGCAGTTCTTC	CASSERASSYNEQFF
TRBJ1-1	TRBV30	few	-	TGTGCCTGGAGTGTAAAACACGATAACACTGAAGCTTTCTTT	CAWSVKHDNTEAFF
TRBJ2-3	TRBV27	-	TRBD2	TGTGCCAGCAGGGGGAGCGGGAGGGGCACAGATACGCAGTATTTT	CASRGSGRGTDTQYF
TRBJ2-7	TRBV10-2	few	-	TGCGCCAGCAGGGAAGGGGCCGCTGGGTCCTACGAGCAGTACTTC	CASREGAAGSYEQYF
TRBJ2-5	TRBV30	-	-	TGTGCCGCTACGCTGGATGGGCTCTTAGGGACCCAGTACTTC	CAATLDGLLGTQYF
TRBJ2-7	TRBV27	-	TRBD2	TGTGCCAGCAGTTTAAGAGCGGGAGCCTACGAGCAGTACTTC	CASSLRAGAYEQYF
TRBJ2-3	TRBV10-3	-	TRBD2	TGTGCCATCAGTGAGGGGTTGCGGGAGGAGTATTTGGATACGCAGTATTTT	CAISEGLREEYLDTQYF
TRBJ2-7	TRBV6-1	-	TRBD2	TGTGCCAGCAGTGATAGCGGGAGGCATTTCAGCTCCTACGAGCAGTACTTC	CASSDSGRHFSSYEQYF
TRBJ1-1	TRBV27	-	TRBD1	TGTGCCAGCAGTCTGGTAGGGGGCTACGAAGCTTTCTTT	CASSLVGGYEAFF
TRBJ2-1	TRBV7-2	-	-	TGTGCCAGCAGCTTAAGTTTATCTAGGTCAGGGTACAATGAGCAGTTCTTC	CASSLSLSRSGYNEQFF